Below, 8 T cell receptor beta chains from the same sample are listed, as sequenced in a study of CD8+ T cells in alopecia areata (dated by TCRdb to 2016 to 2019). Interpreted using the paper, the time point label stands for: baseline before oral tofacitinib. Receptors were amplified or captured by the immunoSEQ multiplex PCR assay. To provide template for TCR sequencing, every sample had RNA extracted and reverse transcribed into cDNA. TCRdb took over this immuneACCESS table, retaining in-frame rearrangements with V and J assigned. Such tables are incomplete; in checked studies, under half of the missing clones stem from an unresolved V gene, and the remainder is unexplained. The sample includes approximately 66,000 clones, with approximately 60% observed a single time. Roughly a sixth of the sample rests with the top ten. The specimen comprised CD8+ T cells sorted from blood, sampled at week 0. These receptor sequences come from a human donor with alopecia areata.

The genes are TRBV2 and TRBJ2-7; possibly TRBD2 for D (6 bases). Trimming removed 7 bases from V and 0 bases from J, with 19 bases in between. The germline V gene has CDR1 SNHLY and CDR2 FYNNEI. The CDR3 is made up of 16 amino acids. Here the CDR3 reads CASNSFLREYSYEQYF. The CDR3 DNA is TGTGCCAGCAATTCGTTTCTCCGGGAGTACTCCTACGAGCAGTACTTC.

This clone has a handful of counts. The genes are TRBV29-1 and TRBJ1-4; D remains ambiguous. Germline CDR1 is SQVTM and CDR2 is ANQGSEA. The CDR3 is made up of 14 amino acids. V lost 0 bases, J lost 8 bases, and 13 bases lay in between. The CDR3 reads CSVEDNLSGEKLFF. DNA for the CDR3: TGCAGCGTTGAAGATAATCTTTCGGGGGAAAAACTGTTTTTT.

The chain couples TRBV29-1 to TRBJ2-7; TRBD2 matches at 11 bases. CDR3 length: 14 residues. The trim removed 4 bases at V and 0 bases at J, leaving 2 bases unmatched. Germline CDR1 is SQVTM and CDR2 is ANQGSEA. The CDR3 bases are TGCAGCGTTGGACTAGCGGGGTCCTCCTACGAGCAGTACTTC. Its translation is CSVGLAGSSYEQYF.

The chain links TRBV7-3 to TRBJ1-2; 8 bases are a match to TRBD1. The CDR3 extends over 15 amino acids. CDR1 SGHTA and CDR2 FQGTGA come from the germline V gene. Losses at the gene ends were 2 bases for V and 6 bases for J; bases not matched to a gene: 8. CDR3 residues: CASSLPVGQGHGYTF. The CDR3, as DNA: TGTGCCAGCAGCTTACCCGTCGGACAGGGCCATGGCTACACCTTC.

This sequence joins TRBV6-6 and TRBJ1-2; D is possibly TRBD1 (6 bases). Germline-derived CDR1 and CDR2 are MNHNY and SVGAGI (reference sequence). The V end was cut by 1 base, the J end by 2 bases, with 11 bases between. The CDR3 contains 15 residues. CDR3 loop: CASSYFRQVNYGYTF. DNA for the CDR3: TGTGCCAGCAGTTACTTTAGACAGGTGAACTATGGCTACACCTTC.

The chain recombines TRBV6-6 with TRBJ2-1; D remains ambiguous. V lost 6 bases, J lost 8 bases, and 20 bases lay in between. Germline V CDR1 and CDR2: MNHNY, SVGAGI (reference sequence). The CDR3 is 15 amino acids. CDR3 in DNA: TGTGCCAGCAGGACCCCTCCATCCCCCGCGGATGAGCAGTTCTTC. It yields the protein CASRTPPSPADEQFF.

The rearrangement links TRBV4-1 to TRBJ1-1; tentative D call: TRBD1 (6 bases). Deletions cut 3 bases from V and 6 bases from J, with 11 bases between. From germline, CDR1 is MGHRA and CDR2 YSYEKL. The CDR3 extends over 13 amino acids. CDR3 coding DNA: TGCGCCAGCAGCCACCTACAGGGCCCTGAAGCTTTCTTT. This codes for CASSHLQGPEAFF.

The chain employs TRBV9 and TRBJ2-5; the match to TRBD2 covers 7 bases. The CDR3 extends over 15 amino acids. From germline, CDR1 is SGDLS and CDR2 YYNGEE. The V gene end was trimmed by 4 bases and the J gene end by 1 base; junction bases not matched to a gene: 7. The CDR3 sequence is CASSPGSSGQETQYF. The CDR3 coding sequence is TGTGCCAGCAGCCCCGGGTCTAGCGGCCAAGAGACCCAGTACTTC. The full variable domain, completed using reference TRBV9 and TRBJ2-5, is DSGVTQTPKHLITATGQRVTLRCSPRSGDLSVYWYQQSLDQGLQFLIQYYNGEERAKGNILERFSAQQFPDLHSELNLSSLELGDSALYFCASSPGSSGQETQYFGPGTRLLVL.